Described below is a single TCR beta chain sequence and its context. The sample is drawn from a study of Ad26.COV2.S vaccination and SARS-CoV-2 variants. Using immunoSEQ multiplex PCR, the repertoire was profiled, and TCRdb retains in-frame clones only, with some absent. The data show roughly 350,000 clones, 88% seen once. The CDR3 is 13 amino acids. Germline V gene lookup returns CDR1 SGHTA and CDR2 FQGNSA. Trimming took 1 base from V and 4 from J, leaving 7 bases between them. Treatment in this sample: roughly 19 received Ad26.COV2.S at low or high dose, single or two shots; several received placebo; per-sample allocation not given. Day 63 after the first injection of vaccine or placebo was the sampling time.

The sample was peripheral blood, taken in a trial of Ad26.COV2.S vaccine versus placebo. This chain links TRBV7-2 with TRBJ2-5; D unclear. This TCR was sampled from a person aged 18-65 years who received the Ad26.COV2.S COVID-19 vaccine or a placebo. The CDR3 spells CASSLVWGETQYF. CDR3 DNA sequence: TGTGCCAGCAGCTTAGTCTGGGGAGAGACCCAGTACTTC.